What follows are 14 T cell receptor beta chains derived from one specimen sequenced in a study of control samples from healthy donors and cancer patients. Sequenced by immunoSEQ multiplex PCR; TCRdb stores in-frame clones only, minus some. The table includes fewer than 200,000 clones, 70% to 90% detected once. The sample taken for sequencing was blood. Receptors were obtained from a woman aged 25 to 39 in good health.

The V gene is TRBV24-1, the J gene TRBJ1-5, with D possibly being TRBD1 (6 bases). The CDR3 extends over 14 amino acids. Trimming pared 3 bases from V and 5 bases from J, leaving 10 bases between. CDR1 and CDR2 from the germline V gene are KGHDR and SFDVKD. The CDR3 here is CATSDTGSHQPQHF. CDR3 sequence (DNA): TGTGCCACCAGTGATACAGGGTCTCATCAGCCCCAGCATTTT.

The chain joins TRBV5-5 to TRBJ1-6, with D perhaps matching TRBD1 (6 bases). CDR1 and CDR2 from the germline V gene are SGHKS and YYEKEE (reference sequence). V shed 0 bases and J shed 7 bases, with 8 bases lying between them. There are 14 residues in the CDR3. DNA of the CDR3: TGTGCCAGCAGCTTGGAAGGGGGGAATTCACCCCTCCACTTT. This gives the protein CASSLEGGNSPLHF.

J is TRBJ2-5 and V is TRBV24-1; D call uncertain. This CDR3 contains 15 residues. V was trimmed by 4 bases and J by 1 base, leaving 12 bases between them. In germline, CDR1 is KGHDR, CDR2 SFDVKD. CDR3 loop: CATSESRQPQETQYF. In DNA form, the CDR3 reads TGTGCCACCAGTGAATCCCGGCAGCCCCAAGAGACCCAGTACTTC.

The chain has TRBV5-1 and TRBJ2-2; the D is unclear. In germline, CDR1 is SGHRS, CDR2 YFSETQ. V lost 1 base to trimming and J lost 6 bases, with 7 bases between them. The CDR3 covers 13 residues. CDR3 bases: TGCGCCAGCAGCTTGAATGGGCCCGGGGAGCTGTTTTTT. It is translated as CASSLNGPGELFF. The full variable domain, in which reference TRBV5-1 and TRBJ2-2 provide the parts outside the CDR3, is KAGVTQTPRYLIKTRGQQVTLSCSPISGHRSVSWYQQTPGQGLQFLFEYFSETQRNKGNFPGRFSGRQFSNSRSEMNVSTLELGDSALYLCASSLNGPGELFFGEGSRLTVL.

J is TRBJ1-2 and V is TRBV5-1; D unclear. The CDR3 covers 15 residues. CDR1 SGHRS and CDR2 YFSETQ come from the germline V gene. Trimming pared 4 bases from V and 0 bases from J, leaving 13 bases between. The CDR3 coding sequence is TGCGCCAGCAGCCCAGGATCTTTAGCTAACTATGGCTACACCTTC. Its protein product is CASSPGSLANYGYTF.

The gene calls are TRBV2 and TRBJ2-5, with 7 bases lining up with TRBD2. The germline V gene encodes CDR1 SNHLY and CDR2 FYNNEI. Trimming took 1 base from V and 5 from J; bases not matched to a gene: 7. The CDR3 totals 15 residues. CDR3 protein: CASSEGDGRRETQYF. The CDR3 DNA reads TGTGCCAGCAGTGAAGGGGACGGGAGGAGGGAGACCCAGTACTTC.

CDR3 nucleotide sequence: TGTGCCAGCAGCTTGGGCGGGATTGAGCAGTTCTTC. Its protein is CASSLGGIEQFF. The chain joins TRBV5-4 to TRBJ2-1; maybe TRBD2 (6 bases). Germline CDR1 is SGHNT and CDR2 is YYREEE (reference sequence). This CDR3 contains 12 residues. The V end was cut by 0 bases, the J end by 9 bases, with 7 bases between.

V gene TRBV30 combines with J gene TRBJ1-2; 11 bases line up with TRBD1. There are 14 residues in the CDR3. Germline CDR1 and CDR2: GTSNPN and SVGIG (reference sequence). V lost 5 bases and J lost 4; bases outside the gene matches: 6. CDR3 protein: CAWATGTGGYGYTF. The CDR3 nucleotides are TGTGCCTGGGCTACCGGGACAGGGGGCTATGGCTACACCTTC.

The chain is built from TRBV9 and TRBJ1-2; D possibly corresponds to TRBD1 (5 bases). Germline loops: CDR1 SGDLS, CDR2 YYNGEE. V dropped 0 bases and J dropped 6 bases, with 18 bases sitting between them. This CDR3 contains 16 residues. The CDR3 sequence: CASSVEGSGQVNGYTF. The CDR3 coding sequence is TGTGCCAGCAGCGTAGAAGGTTCGGGGCAGGTTAATGGCTACACCTTC.

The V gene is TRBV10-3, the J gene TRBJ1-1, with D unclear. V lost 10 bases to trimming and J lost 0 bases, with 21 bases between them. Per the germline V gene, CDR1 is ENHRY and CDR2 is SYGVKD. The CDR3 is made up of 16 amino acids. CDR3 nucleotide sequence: TGTGCCACCCAGACACTCACCGGGCGTATGAACACTGAAGCTTTCTTT. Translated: CATQTLTGRMNTEAFF.

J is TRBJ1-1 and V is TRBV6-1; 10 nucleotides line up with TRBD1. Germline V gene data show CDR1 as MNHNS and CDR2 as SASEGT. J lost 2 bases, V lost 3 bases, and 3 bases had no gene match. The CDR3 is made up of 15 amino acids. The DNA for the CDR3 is TGTGCCAGCAGTGATGGGGACAGGGGCAACACTGAAGCTTTCTTT. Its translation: CASSDGDRGNTEAFF.

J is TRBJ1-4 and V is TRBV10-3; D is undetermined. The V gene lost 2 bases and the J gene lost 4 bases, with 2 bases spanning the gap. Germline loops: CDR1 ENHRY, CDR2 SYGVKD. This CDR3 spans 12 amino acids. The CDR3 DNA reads TGTGCCATCAGTGAGGGTAATGAAAAACTGTTTTTT. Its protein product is CAISEGNEKLFF.

CDR3 in amino acids: CASSLGTSGGTDTQYF. Written as DNA, the CDR3 is TGCGCCAGCAGCTTGGGGACTAGCGGGGGCACAGATACGCAGTATTTT. The chain is built from TRBV5-1 and TRBJ2-3; TRBD2 matches at 12 bases. CDR3 length: 16 amino acids. From germline, CDR1 is SGHRS and CDR2 YFSETQ. V shed 0 bases and J 1 base; nucleotides not matched to a gene: 0.

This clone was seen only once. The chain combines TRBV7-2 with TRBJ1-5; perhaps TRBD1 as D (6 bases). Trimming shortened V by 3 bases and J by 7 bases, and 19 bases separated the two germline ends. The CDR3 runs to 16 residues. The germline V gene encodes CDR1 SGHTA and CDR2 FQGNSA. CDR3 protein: CASSFRAGEGGQPQHF. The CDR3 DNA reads TGTGCCAGCAGCTTCAGGGCAGGGGAGGGGGGACAGCCCCAGCATTTT.